Listed here is a single TCR beta chain. Its antigen remains unknown. The source of the sample is a study of CD8 T cells in Susac syndrome. General study findings and limits: Clonal expansion did not appear in Susac syndrome CD4+ T cell repertoires.

After extraction with the RNeasy kit, about 0.45 to 1 ug of the RNA was reverse transcribed using random hexamers. Multiplex immunoSEQ PCR targeted 54 Vbeta and 13 Jbeta TCR beta segments. TCRdb re-analysed the immunoSEQ multiplex PCR reads in MiXCR, keeping a single row per CDR3 protein. Among approximately 260,000 distinct CDR3 sequences listed, 96% were seen once. Trimming removed 2 bases at V and 7 bases at J, with 12 bases between. This CDR3 contains 13 residues. The sequence was collected from a human donor with Susac syndrome. The chain uses TRBV12-3 or TRBV12-4 and TRBJ2-7; possibly TRBD2 for D (5 bases). Sequenced: CD4+ T cells from PBMCs. CDR3 in amino acids: CASSLTLTGEQYF. CDR3 bases: TGTGCCAGCAGTTTAACCCTGACGGGGGAGCAGTACTTC.